A single T cell receptor (beta chain) is shown here with its context. Antigen unknown. The junction does not match germline at one end; this may be a read error. The data are from a study of blood T cells in healthy people across ages. From germline, CDR1 is KGHSH and CDR2 LQKENI. The CDR3 sequence is 14 residues long. Study results and limitations: Age brought a roughly linear fall in TCR beta diversity measured per million T cells.

Next came a second PCR, run for about 7 to 12 cycles, which used a sample-barcoded 5' primer along with a J-beta primer mix. A single record per CDR3 protein comes from TCRdb applying MiXCR to the 5' RACE reads. The sample includes around 1.5 million distinct CDR3 sequences, approximately 32% seen only once; the top ten take 11%. The sequenced material came from blood. The sequence came from a woman between 25 and 40 years old in good health. This chain links TRBV18 with TRBJ2-3; the D is unclear. CDR3 nucleotides: TGTACCAGCTCACTTTCGGGTAGCACAGATACGCAGTATTTT. Its protein product is CTSSLSGSTDTQYF.